One sample yielded the 28 T cell receptor beta chains listed below, sequenced in a study of blood T cell repertoires in COVID-19. Here immunoSEQ multiplex PCR was the method, and the copy in TCRdb shows in-frame clones only, minus some. The sample has around 140,000 clones; over 70% are singletons. Sequencing was performed on peripheral blood. All receptors come from a man aged 55-75 years with active or convalescent COVID-19.

The rearrangement uses TRBV6-6 and TRBJ1-5; 7 bases are shared with TRBD1. Germline assignment: CDR1 MNHNY and CDR2 SVGAGI (reference sequence). With 6 bases clipped from V and 10 bases from J, the junction kept 12 bases outside the gene matches. This CDR3 is 14 amino acids long. In DNA form, the CDR3 reads TGTGCCAGCAGGCAAACAGGGGATTGGCGACCCCAGCATTTT. Its translation is CASRQTGDWRPQHF.

This clone is a singleton in its sample. The chain has TRBV18 and TRBJ1-1; 9 bases agree with TRBD1. Germline trimming cut 2 bases from V and 1 base from J; bases unmatched to any gene: 2. The CDR3 is 15 residues long. Germline V gene data show CDR1 as KGHSH and CDR2 as LQKENI. This CDR3 reads CASSPRGQGNTEAFF. The CDR3 region has the DNA TGTGCCAGCTCACCAAGGGGACAGGGGAACACTGAAGCTTTCTTT.

The genes are TRBV7-3 and TRBJ2-3; TRBD2 agrees at 8 bases. The CDR3 is 17 amino acids. Germline V CDR1 and CDR2: SGHTA, FQGTGA. V shed 7 bases and J 1 base; nucleotides not matched to a gene: 13. CDR3 residues: CASTMAVAGNGTDTQYF. In nucleotides, the CDR3 is TGTGCCAGCACAATGGCGGTAGCGGGGAATGGCACAGATACGCAGTATTTT.

The chain is built from TRBV11-2 and TRBJ1-1; a weak D match, TRBD1 (6 bases). Germline CDR1 is SGHAT and CDR2 is FQNNGV. The CDR3 spans 15 residues. V lost 1 base and J 0 bases, leaving 9 bases between the germline ends. The CDR3 here is CASSLVQGLNTEAFF. CDR3 DNA: TGTGCCAGCAGCTTAGTTCAGGGGTTGAACACTGAAGCTTTCTTT.

V is TRBV3-1 (or the pseudogene TRBV3-2) and J is TRBJ2-1; 11 nucleotides agree with TRBD1. J was trimmed by 6 bases and V by 4 bases; bases with no gene match: 8. The CDR3 consists of 16 residues. The germline V gene encodes CDR1 LGHDT and CDR2 YNNKEL (reference sequence). The CDR3 DNA follows: TGTGCCAGCAGCCCGACGGGACAGGGGGGTAGCAATGAGCAGTTCTTC. Translation: CASSPTGQGGSNEQFF.

The chain joins TRBV16 to TRBJ2-7, with TRBD1 matching over 8 bases. This CDR3 has 15 residues. V shed 4 bases and J 2 bases; nucleotides not matched to a gene: 7. Germline loops: CDR1 KGHSY, CDR2 FQNENV. CDR3 nucleotides: TGTGCCAGCAGCCGCGGACAGGGCCGACCCTACGAGCAGTACTTC. Amino acid sequence: CASSRGQGRPYEQYF. Complete variable domain (other parts from reference TRBV16 and TRBJ2-7): GEEVAQTPKHLVRGEGQKAKLYCAPIKGHSYVFWYQQVLKNEFKFLISFQNENVFDETGMPKERFSAKCLPNSPCSLEIQATKLEDSAVYFCASSRGQGRPYEQYFGPGTRLTVT.

The chain recombines TRBV7-3 with TRBJ1-1; 10 bases align to TRBD1. This CDR3 spans 14 amino acids. Losses at the gene ends were 5 bases for V and 1 base for J; bases not matched to a gene: 1. Looked up from germline, CDR1 is SGHTA and CDR2 is FQGTGA. The CDR3 here is CASSRQGANTEAFF. In DNA, the CDR3 is TGTGCCAGCAGCAGACAGGGGGCGAACACTGAAGCTTTCTTT. Full variable domain (remainder filled in from reference TRBV7-3 and TRBJ1-1): GAGVSQTPSNKVTEKGKYVELRCDPISGHTALYWYRQSLGQGPEFLIYFQGTGAADDSGLPNDRFFAVRPEGSVSTLKIQRTERGDSAVYLCASSRQGANTEAFFGQGTRLTVV.

V and J are TRBV7-6 and TRBJ1-2; 7 bases are shared with TRBD1. V shed 2 bases, J shed 5 bases, and the junction held 8 bases outside the gene matches. This CDR3 has 15 residues. In germline, CDR1 is SGHVS, CDR2 FNYEAQ. CDR3 loop: CASSLYAGTDYGYTF. Written as DNA, the CDR3 is TGTGCCAGCAGCTTATATGCCGGGACAGATTATGGCTACACCTTC.

The chain recombines TRBV13 with TRBJ1-1; no clear D gene. Per the germline V gene, CDR1 is PRHDT and CDR2 is FYEKMQ (reference sequence). This CDR3 has 13 amino acids. The V end lost 2 bases, the J end lost 0 bases, and 4 bases lay between the germline ends. The CDR3 loop is CASSLHLNTEAFF. In DNA form, the CDR3 reads TGTGCCAGCAGCTTACACTTGAACACTGAAGCTTTCTTT.

This chain joins TRBV7-8 and TRBJ1-6; TRBD1 agrees at 7 bases. Germline values: CDR1 SGHVS, CDR2 FQNEAQ. V dropped 2 bases and J dropped 9; count of bases not matched to a gene: 4. CDR3 length equals 14 residues. The CDR3 sequence: CASSLIQGSSPLHF. The CDR3 DNA reads as TGTGCCAGCAGCTTAATACAGGGGTCTTCACCCCTCCACTTT.

V gene TRBV12-3 or TRBV12-4 combines with J gene TRBJ1-6; D unclear. There are 13 residues in the CDR3. Between the trimmed V and J ends, which lost 5 bases and 7 bases, there was a span of 9 bases. Here the CDR3 reads CASSTTENSPLHF. As DNA, the CDR3 is TGTGCCAGCAGTACGACTGAGAATTCACCCCTCCACTTT.

V usage is TRBV7-9 and J usage is TRBJ2-2, with D perhaps TRBD2 (5 bases). CDR1 and CDR2 from the germline V gene are SEHNR and FQNEAQ (reference sequence). The CDR3 length is 12 residues. Trimming stripped 1 base from V and 13 bases from J, with 10 bases between. In DNA, the CDR3 is TGTGCCAGCAGCTTAGGGGAGCGTGTGCTGTTTTTT. It translates to CASSLGERVLFF. Complete variable domain (other parts from reference TRBV7-9 and TRBJ2-2): DTGVSQNPRHKITKRGQNVTFRCDPISEHNRLYWYRQTLGQGPEFLTYFQNEAQLEKSRLLSDRFSAERPKGSFSTLEIQRTEQGDSAMYLCASSLGERVLFFGEGSRLTVL.

The V and J genes are TRBV6-2 or TRBV6-3 and TRBJ1-5; 11 nucleotides match TRBD1. Germline V CDR1 and CDR2: MNHEY, SVGEGT. Trimming removed 5 bases from V and 1 base from J; junction bases left unmatched: 13. The CDR3 is 19 residues long. CDR3 nucleotide sequence: TGTGCCAGCAGTAAACGGACAGGGGGCATCTTTAGGAGCAATCAGCCCCAGCATTTT. It translates to CASSKRTGGIFRSNQPQHF.

The chain carries TRBV28 and TRBJ1-1; D gene unclear. Germline V gives CDR1 MDHEN, CDR2 SYDVKM. V lost 10 bases, J lost 5 bases, and 14 bases lay in between. The CDR3 extends over 12 amino acids. For the CDR3, the DNA is TGTGCCACCCTGTTAGCGGATACTGAAGCTTTCTTT. It translates to CATLLADTEAFF.

CDR3: CASSSRDSGSYEQYF. DNA of the CDR3: TGTGCCAGCAGTAGCCGGGACAGCGGATCCTACGAGCAGTACTTC. The rearrangement uses TRBV6-5 and TRBJ2-7; 7 bases match TRBD1. The CDR3 is 15 residues long. Germline V gives CDR1 MNHEY, CDR2 SVGAGI. Trimming at V came to 5 bases and at J to 1 base, leaving 8 bases not matched to a gene.

The chain joins TRBV18 to TRBJ2-2; 7 nucleotides match TRBD1. This CDR3 has 16 amino acids. Trimming removed 3 bases from V and 5 bases from J; junction bases left unmatched: 9. The V gene's germline CDR1 is KGHSH and CDR2 LQKENI. The CDR3 reads CASSPSGTVRTGELFF. The CDR3 nucleotides are TGTGCCAGCTCACCCTCCGGGACAGTAAGGACCGGGGAGCTGTTTTTT.

The V gene is TRBV9, the J gene TRBJ2-1; 8 bases agree with TRBD1. Germline CDR1 SGDLS, CDR2 YYNGEE. CDR3 length: 15 amino acids. Germline trimming cut 0 bases from V and 6 bases from J; bases unmatched to any gene: 5. The CDR3 DNA is TGTGCCAGCAGCGTAGGCGGGGACAGGCTCAATGAGCAGTTCTTC. Its protein is CASSVGGDRLNEQFF.

The J gene is TRBJ2-7, the V gene TRBV5-4, with TRBD1 matching 10 bases. The V gene end was trimmed by 4 bases and the J gene end by 3 bases; junction bases not matched to a gene: 10. The CDR3 totals 16 residues. The germline gives CDR1 SGHNT, CDR2 YYREEE (reference sequence). The CDR3 spells CASSLTGTGAHYEQYF. The CDR3 DNA is TGTGCCAGCAGCCTCACTGGGACAGGGGCACACTACGAGCAGTACTTC.

J is TRBJ1-6 and V is TRBV11-2; no clear D gene. The germline gives CDR1 SGHAT, CDR2 FQNNGV. The V end lost 1 base, the J end lost 3 bases, and 4 bases lay between the germline ends. This CDR3 contains 14 residues. Here the CDR3 reads CASSLASYNSPLHF. CDR3 bases: TGTGCCAGCAGCTTAGCCAGCTATAATTCACCCCTCCACTTT.

There are a few counts of this clone. The junction departs from germline at one end; a sequencing error may be responsible. The chain employs TRBV7-7 and TRBJ2-3; D is uncertain. CDR3 length: 15 amino acids. Germline V lookup: CDR1 SSHAT, CDR2 FNYEAQ (reference sequence). The CDR3 DNA follows: TGTGCTAGCAGCTTAGGTGTCAGTTCGAGGGATACGCAGTATTTT. Its protein product is CASSLGVSSRDTQYF.

The rearrangement joins TRBV6-5 to TRBJ1-3; D ambiguous. Per germline, CDR1 MNHEY and CDR2 SVGAGI. V lost 7 bases and J 3 bases, leaving 13 bases between the germline ends. The CDR3 is 14 residues long. The chain's CDR3 is CASTSRSYGNTIYF. The CDR3 DNA reads as TGTGCCAGCACCTCGCGGTCCTATGGAAACACCATATATTTT.

This chain connects TRBV11-2 to TRBJ2-1; D is ambiguous. V lost 3 bases and J 3 bases, leaving 6 bases between the germline ends. Germline CDR1 SGHAT, CDR2 FQNNGV. This CDR3 contains 13 residues. The CDR3, as DNA: TGTGCCAGCAGCTTCCAGATCTACAATGAGCAGTTCTTC. Protein sequence: CASSFQIYNEQFF.

The chain carries TRBV25-1 and TRBJ1-4, with 7 nucleotides matching TRBD1. V trimming: 2 bases; J trimming: 6 bases; junction bases outside the gene matches: 3. This CDR3 region has 14 residues. Germline V gene data show CDR1 as MGHDK and CDR2 as SYGVNS. As DNA, the CDR3 is TGTGCCAGCAGTGAACTCGGGACAGATGAAAAACTGTTTTTT. This sequence encodes CASSELGTDEKLFF.

This rearrangement joins TRBV5-1 to TRBJ1-2; no clear D. The V and J ends lost 0 bases and 7 bases respectively, with 13 bases between them. Germline V gene data show CDR1 as SGHRS and CDR2 as YFSETQ. The CDR3 spans 14 residues. This CDR3 reads CASSLGNRYRGYTF. The CDR3 DNA reads TGCGCCAGCAGCTTGGGCAACCGGTACCGTGGCTACACCTTC.

The chain employs TRBV20-1 and TRBJ1-2; maybe TRBD1 (6 bases). CDR1 is DFQATT and CDR2 is SNEGSKA in the germline V gene (reference sequence). There are 9 residues in the CDR3. V gave up 5 bases and J gave up 14 bases, with 12 bases separating them. As DNA, the CDR3 is TGCAGTGCTGAGGGGGAGAATACCTTC. Amino acids: CSAEGENTF.

The chain couples TRBV5-4 to TRBJ1-1, with D possibly TRBD1 on 5 matching bases. Germline assignment: CDR1 SGHNT and CDR2 YYREEE (reference sequence). V was pared by 5 bases and J by 0 bases, with 11 bases between. The CDR3 consists of 14 residues. The CDR3 DNA sequence: TGTGCCAGCAGACGGGCAGGGATGAACACTGAAGCTTTCTTT. Its protein product is CASRRAGMNTEAFF.

The chain recombines TRBV5-5 with TRBJ1-4, with TRBD1 as a possible D gene (6 bases). Germline CDR1 and CDR2: SGHKS and YYEKEE (reference sequence). This CDR3 region has 16 residues. V was trimmed by 0 bases and J by 4 bases, leaving 13 bases between them. The CDR3 loop is CASSLAPGQNNEKLFF. CDR3 bases: TGTGCCAGCAGCTTGGCCCCCGGACAGAATAATGAAAAACTGTTTTTT.

This sequence joins TRBV28 and TRBJ1-4; D perhaps matches TRBD1 (6 bases). Trimming removed 2 bases at V and 8 bases at J, with 9 bases between. The germline gives CDR1 MDHEN, CDR2 SYDVKM. The CDR3 extends over 13 amino acids. The CDR3 nucleotides are TGTGCCAGCAGTTTAAGCAGGGGCGAAAAACTGTTTTTT. Protein sequence: CASSLSRGEKLFF.